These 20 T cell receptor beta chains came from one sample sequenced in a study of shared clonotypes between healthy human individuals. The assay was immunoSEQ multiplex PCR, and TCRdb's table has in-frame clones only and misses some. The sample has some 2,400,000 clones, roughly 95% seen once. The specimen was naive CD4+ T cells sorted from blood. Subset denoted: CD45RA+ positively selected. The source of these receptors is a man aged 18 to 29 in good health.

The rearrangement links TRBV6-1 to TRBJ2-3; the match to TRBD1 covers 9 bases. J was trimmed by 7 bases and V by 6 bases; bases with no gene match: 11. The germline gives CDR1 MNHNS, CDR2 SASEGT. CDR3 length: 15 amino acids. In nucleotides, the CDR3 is TGTGCCAGCAGCGAACCCGGACAGGGGAGTAATACGCAGTATTTT. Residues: CASSEPGQGSNTQYF.

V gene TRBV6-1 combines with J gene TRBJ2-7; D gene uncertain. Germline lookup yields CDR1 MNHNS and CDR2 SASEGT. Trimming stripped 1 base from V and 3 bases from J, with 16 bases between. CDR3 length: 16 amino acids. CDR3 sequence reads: CASSEVGERTLYEQYF. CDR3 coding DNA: TGTGCCAGCAGTGAAGTAGGTGAACGCACCCTCTACGAGCAGTACTTC.

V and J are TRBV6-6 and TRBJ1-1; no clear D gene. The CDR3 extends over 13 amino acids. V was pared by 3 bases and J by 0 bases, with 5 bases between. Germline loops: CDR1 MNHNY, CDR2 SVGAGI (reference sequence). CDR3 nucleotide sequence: TGTGCCAGCAGTTATATAGTGAACACTGAAGCTTTCTTT. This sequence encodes CASSYIVNTEAFF.

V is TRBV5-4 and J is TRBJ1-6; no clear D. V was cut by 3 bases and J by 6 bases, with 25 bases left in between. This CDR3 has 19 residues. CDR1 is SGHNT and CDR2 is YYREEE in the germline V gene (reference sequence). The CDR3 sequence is CASSSGLMVTDGLNSPLHF. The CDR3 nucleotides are TGTGCCAGCAGCTCAGGTCTGATGGTCACGGACGGGCTTAATTCACCCCTCCACTTT.

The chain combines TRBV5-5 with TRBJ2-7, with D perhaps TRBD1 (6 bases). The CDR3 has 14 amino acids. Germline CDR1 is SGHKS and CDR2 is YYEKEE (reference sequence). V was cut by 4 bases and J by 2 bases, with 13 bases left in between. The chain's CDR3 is CASSNTKGAYEQYF. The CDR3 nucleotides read TGTGCCAGCAGCAATACAAAGGGGGCCTACGAGCAGTACTTC.

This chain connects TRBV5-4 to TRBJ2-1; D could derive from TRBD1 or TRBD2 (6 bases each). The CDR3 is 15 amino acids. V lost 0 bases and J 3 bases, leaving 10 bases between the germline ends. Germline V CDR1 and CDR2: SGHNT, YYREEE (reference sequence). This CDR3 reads CASSLGGALYNEQFF. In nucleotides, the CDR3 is TGTGCCAGCAGCTTGGGGGGGGCCCTCTACAATGAGCAGTTCTTC.

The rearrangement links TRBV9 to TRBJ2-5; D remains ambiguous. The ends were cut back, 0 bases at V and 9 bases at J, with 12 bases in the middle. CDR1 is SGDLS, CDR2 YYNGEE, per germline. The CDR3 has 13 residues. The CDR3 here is CASSVEQWWPQYF. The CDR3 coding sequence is TGTGCCAGCAGCGTAGAACAGTGGTGGCCCCAGTACTTC.

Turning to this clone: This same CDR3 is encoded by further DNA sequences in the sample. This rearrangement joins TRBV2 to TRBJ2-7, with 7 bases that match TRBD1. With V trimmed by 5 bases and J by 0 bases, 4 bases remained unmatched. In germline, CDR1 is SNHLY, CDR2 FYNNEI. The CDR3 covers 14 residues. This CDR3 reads CASSRDRSSYEQYF. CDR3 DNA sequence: TGTGCCAGCAGTAGGGACAGAAGCTCCTACGAGCAGTACTTC. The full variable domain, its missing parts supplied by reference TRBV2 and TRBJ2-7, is EPEVTQTPSHQVTQMGQEVILRCVPISNHLYFYWYRQILGQKVEFLVSFYNNEISEKSEIFDDQFSVERPDGSNFTLKIRSTKLEDSAMYFCASSRDRSSYEQYFGPGTRLTVT.

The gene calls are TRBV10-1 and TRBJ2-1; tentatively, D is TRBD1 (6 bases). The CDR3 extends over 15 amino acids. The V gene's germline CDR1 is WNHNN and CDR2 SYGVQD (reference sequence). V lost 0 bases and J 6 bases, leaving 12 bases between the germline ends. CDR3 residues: CASSESKGQINEQFF. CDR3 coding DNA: TGCGCCAGCAGTGAGTCGAAAGGACAGATCAATGAGCAGTTCTTC.

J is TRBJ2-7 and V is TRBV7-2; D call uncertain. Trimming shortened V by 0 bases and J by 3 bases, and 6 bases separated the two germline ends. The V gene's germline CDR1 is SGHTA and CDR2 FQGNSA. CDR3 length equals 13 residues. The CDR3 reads CASSLAWDYEQYF. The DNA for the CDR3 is TGTGCCAGCAGCTTAGCCTGGGACTACGAGCAGTACTTC.

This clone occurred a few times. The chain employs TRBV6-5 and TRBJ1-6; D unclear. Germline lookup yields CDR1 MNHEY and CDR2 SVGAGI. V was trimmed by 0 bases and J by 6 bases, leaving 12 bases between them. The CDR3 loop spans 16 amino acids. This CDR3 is CASSYSLRRINSPLHF. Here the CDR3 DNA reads TGTGCCAGCAGTTACTCGTTGAGACGGATTAATTCACCCCTCCACTTT.

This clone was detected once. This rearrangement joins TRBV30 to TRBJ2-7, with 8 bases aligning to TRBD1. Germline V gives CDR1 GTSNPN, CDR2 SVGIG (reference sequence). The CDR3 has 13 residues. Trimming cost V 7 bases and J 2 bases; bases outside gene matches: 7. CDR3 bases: TGTGCCTTAACCGGGACAGGAGCCTACGAGCAGTACTTC. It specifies CALTGTGAYEQYF.

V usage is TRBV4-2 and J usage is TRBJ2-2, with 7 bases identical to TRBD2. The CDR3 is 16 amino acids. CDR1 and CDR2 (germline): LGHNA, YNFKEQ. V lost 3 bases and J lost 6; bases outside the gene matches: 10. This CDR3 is CASSHSEASGSGELFF. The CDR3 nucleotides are TGTGCCAGCAGCCACTCGGAGGCTAGCGGATCCGGGGAGCTGTTTTTT.

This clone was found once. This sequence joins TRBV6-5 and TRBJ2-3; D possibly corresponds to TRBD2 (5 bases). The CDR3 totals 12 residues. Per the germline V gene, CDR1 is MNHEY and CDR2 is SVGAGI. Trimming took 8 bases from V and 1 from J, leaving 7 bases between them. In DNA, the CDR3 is TGTGCCAGCGCGCGGGGCACAGATACGCAGTATTTT. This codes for CASARGTDTQYF.

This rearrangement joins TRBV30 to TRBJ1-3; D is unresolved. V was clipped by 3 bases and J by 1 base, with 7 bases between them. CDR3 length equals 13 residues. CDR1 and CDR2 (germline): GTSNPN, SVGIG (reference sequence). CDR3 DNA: TGTGCCTGGAGAGTATGGTCTGGAAACACCATATATTTT. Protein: CAWRVWSGNTIYF. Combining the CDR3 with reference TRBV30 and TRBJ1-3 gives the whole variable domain SQTIHQWPATLVQPVGSPLSLECTVEGTSNPNLYWYRQAAGRGLQLLFYSVGIGQISSEVPQNLSASRPQDRQFILSSKKLLLSDSGFYLCAWRVWSGNTIYFGEGSWLTVV.

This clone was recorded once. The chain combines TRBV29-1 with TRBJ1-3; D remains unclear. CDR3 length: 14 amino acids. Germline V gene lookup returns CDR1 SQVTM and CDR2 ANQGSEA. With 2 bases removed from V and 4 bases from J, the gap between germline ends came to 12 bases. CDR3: CSVEFVGRGNTIYF. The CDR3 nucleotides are TGCAGCGTTGAATTTGTCGGGAGGGGAAACACCATATATTTT.

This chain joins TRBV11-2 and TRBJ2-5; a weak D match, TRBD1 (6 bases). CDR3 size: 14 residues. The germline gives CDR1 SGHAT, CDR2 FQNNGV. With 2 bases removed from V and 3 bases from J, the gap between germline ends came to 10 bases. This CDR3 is CASSLRGKEETQYF. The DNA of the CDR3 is TGTGCCAGCAGCTTAAGGGGGAAGGAAGAGACCCAGTACTTC.

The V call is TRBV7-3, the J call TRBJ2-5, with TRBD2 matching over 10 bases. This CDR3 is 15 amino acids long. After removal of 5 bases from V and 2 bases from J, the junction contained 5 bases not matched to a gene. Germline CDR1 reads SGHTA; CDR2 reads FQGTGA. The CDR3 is CASSVAGGLQETQYF. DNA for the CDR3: TGTGCCAGCAGCGTAGCGGGGGGTCTTCAAGAGACCCAGTACTTC.

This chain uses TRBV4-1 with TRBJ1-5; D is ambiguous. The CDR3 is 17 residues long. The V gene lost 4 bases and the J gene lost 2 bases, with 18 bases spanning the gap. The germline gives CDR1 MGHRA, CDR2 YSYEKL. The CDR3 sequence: CASSPLEALLGNQPQHF. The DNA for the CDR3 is TGCGCCAGCAGCCCACTTGAGGCTTTGTTGGGCAATCAGCCCCAGCATTTT.

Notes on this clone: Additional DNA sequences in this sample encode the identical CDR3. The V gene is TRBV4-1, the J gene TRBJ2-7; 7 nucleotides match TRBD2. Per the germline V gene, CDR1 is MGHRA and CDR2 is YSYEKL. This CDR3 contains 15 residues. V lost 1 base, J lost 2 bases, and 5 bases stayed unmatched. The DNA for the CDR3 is TGCGCCAGCAGCCAAGGGACTAGTTTCACCTACGAGCAGTACTTC. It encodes CASSQGTSFTYEQYF.